These T cell receptor beta chains were read from a single sample in a study of a mutant IDH1 vaccine in newly diagnosed glioma. The protocol was immunoSEQ multiplex PCR, while the TCRdb copy is restricted to in-frame clones and leaves out a portion. The sample holds roughly 60,000 clones, around 83% seen once. No antigen has been assigned to these receptors. Specimen: PBMCs, collected from a glioma patient whose treatment included an IDH1 peptide vaccine. Receptors originate from a man under 40 with glioma. Each CDR3 is given with its conserved first and last residue. The D gene is left open where the match is weak. A clone size is listed for some rows: how often the clone was seen (once, few, many), or a class if it is expanded.

CASPPAGQPNTEAFF	TGTGCCAGCCCCCCGGCGGGCCAGCCCAACACTGAAGCTTTCTTT	few	TRBV19	TRBJ1-1	-
CASSIRGARTDTQYF	TGTGCCAGTAGTATCCGGGGGGCTCGCACAGATACGCAGTATTTT	-	TRBV19	TRBJ2-3	-
CASSFKGGQGITGELFF	TGTGCCAGCAGTTTTAAGGGGGGACAGGGAATAACCGGGGAGCTGTTTTTT	-	TRBV27	TRBJ2-2	TRBD1
CASSMVPYQPQHF	TGTGCCAGTAGTATGGTCCCTTATCAGCCCCAGCATTTT	-	TRBV19	TRBJ1-5	-
CASSLNGGTEAFF	TGTGCCAGCAGCTTAAACGGGGGTACTGAAGCTTTCTTT	-	TRBV7-6	TRBJ1-1	-
CASRRQLQDINQPQHF	TGTGCCAGCAGACGACAGTTACAAGACATTAATCAGCCCCAGCATTTT	once	TRBV27	TRBJ1-5	-
CASSQDLWRTNTGELFF	TGTGCCAGCAGCCAAGACCTTTGGAGGACGAACACCGGGGAGCTGTTTTTT	-	TRBV4-2	TRBJ2-2	-
CATSRDRTGELFF	TGTGCCACCAGCAGAGATAGGACCGGGGAGCTGTTTTTT	once	TRBV15	TRBJ2-2	-
CASSLGQGKRVF	TGTGCCAGCAGCTTGGGACAGGGGAAGAGAGTCTTC	-	TRBV5-8	TRBJ2-1	TRBD1
CASSQDVGAGAVYF	-	-	TRBV14	TRBJ2-7	-
CASNDEVRGVQETQYF	TGTGCCAGCAACGACGAAGTGCGGGGGGTCCAAGAGACCCAGTACTTC	-	TRBV5-5	TRBJ2-5	TRBD2
CASSLGRADRGSGNTIYF	TGTGCCAGCAGCTTGGGGAGAGCCGACAGGGGAAGTGGAAACACCATATATTTT	-	TRBV7-9	TRBJ1-3	TRBD1
CSVEDRRGRVTYNEQFF	TGCAGCGTTGAAGACCGGAGGGGGCGGGTGACATACAATGAGCAGTTCTTC	-	TRBV29-1	TRBJ2-1	-
CASRLDPGRSTTEAFF	TGTGCCAGCAGACTCGACCCGGGAAGGTCCACCACTGAAGCTTTCTTT	-	TRBV2	TRBJ1-1	-
CASSPRGGDSNQPQHF	TGTGCCAGCTCACCACGAGGCGGGGATAGCAATCAGCCCCAGCATTTT	-	TRBV18	TRBJ1-5	-
CASIGTVNSPLHF	TGTGCCAGCATCGGAACTGTTAATTCACCCCTCCACTTT	-	TRBV2	TRBJ1-6	-
CASRGQGTDTQYF	TGTGCCAGCAGGGGACAGGGGACAGATACGCAGTATTTT	-	TRBV11-3	TRBJ2-3	TRBD1
CASSSAGWNTEAFF	TGTGCCAGTAGTTCAGCCGGATGGAACACTGAAGCTTTCTTT	-	TRBV19	TRBJ1-1	-
CAWALDASYEQYF	TGTGCCTGGGCTTTAGACGCCTCCTACGAGCAGTACTTC	-	TRBV30	TRBJ2-7	-
CATSPGQGIPEQFF	TGTGCCACCAGTCCGGGACAGGGGATCCCTGAGCAGTTCTTC	-	TRBV15	TRBJ2-1	TRBD1
CASSPYPGTQVRELFF	TGCGCCAGCAGCCCTTACCCCGGGACGCAAGTGAGGGAGCTGTTTTTT	-	TRBV5-1	TRBJ2-2	-
CASSKKVPGTNYGYTF	TGTGCCAGCAGCAAAAAGGTGCCCGGAACGAACTATGGCTACACCTTC	-	TRBV21-1	TRBJ1-2	-
CASPSGVGETQYF	TGTGCCAGCCCCTCGGGGGTAGGAGAGACCCAGTACTTC	-	TRBV18	TRBJ2-5	-
CASSENGTGVYGYTF	TGTGCCAGCAGTGAAAACGGGACAGGAGTCTATGGCTACACCTTC	-	TRBV6-4	TRBJ1-2	TRBD1
CASSEGKVTPGELFF	TGTGCCAGCAGTGAAGGGAAGGTAACCCCCGGGGAGCTGTTTTTT	few	TRBV2	TRBJ2-2	-
CASSIGRNYGYTF	TGTGCCAGTAGTATTGGACGGAACTATGGCTACACCTTC	-	TRBV19	TRBJ1-2	-
CASSFGQKIETQYF	TGTGCCAGCAGTTTCGGACAGAAGATAGAGACCCAGTACTTC	-	TRBV28	TRBJ2-5	-
CASKRQGDYGYTF	TGCGCCAGCAAGCGACAGGGAGACTATGGCTACACCTTC	once	TRBV5-1	TRBJ1-2	TRBD1
CASSIHYPGILTYSNQPQHF	TGTGCCAGTAGTATTCATTACCCGGGAATTTTAACCTATAGCAATCAGCCCCAGCATTTT	few	TRBV19	TRBJ1-5	-
CASSVSGRKDEQYF	TGTGCCAGCAGCGTATCCGGGAGAAAAGACGAGCAGTACTTC	-	TRBV9	TRBJ2-7	-
CASSLGRWLPGGSYEQYF	TGTGCCAGCAGCTTAGGCCGGTGGCTACCGGGGGGGTCCTACGAGCAGTACTTC	-	TRBV7-9	TRBJ2-7	TRBD2
CASSGDRGLYNEQFF	TGCGCCAGCAGCGGCGACAGGGGGCTCTACAATGAGCAGTTCTTC	once	TRBV10-2	TRBJ2-1	TRBD1
CASSRRLAGSTDTQYF	TGCGCCAGCAGCCGAAGACTAGCGGGGAGTACAGATACGCAGTATTTT	-	TRBV5-1	TRBJ2-3	TRBD2
CASSGVMTGGDEKLFF	TGTGCCAGCAGCGGGGTGATGACAGGGGGTGATGAAAAACTGTTTTTT	-	TRBV11-2	TRBJ1-4	TRBD1
CASSLGQNDLYGYTF	TGCGCCAGCAGCTTGGGGCAGAACGACCTCTATGGCTACACCTTC	-	TRBV5-1	TRBJ1-2	-
CASSPMDRFGQPQHF	TGTGCCAGCAGTCCCATGGACAGGTTTGGTCAGCCCCAGCATTTT	-	TRBV27	TRBJ1-5	TRBD1
CASSPFQGDRGLGQPQHF	TGTGCCAGCTCACCATTCCAAGGGGACAGGGGGCTTGGTCAGCCCCAGCATTTT	-	TRBV18	TRBJ1-5	TRBD1
CASSPRPGQVDQPQHF	TGTGCCAGCAGTCCGAGACCCGGACAGGTGGATCAGCCCCAGCATTTT	-	TRBV27	TRBJ1-5	TRBD1
CASSSQTAEKLFF	TGTGCCAGCTCATCCCAGACGGCGGAAAAACTGTTTTTT	-	TRBV18	TRBJ1-4	-
CSCTSRTDYFNYGYTF	TGCAGCTGTACAAGCCGTACAGACTATTTTAACTATGGCTACACCTTC	once	TRBV29-1	TRBJ1-2	-
CASSFEPGHRTEAFF	TGTGCCAGCAGCTTTGAACCGGGACATAGAACTGAAGCTTTCTTT	-	TRBV11-2	TRBJ1-1	-